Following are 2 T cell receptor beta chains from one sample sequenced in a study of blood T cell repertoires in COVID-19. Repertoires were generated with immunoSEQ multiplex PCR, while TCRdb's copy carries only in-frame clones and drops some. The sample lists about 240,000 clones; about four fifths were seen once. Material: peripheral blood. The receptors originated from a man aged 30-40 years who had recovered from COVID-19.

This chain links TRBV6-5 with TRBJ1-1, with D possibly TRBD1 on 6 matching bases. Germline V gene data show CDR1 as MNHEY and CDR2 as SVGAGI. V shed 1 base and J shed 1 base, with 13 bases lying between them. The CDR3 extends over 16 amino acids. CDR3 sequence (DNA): TGTGCCAGCAGTTACTTCGTTGCAGGGGAGAACACTGAAGCTTTCTTT. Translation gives CASSYFVAGENTEAFF.

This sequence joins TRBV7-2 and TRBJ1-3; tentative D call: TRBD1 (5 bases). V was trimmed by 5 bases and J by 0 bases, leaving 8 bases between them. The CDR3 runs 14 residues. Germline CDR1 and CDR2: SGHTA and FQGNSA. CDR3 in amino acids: CASSRGSSGNTIYF. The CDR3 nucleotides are TGTGCCAGCAGCCGGGGGAGCTCTGGAAACACCATATATTTT.